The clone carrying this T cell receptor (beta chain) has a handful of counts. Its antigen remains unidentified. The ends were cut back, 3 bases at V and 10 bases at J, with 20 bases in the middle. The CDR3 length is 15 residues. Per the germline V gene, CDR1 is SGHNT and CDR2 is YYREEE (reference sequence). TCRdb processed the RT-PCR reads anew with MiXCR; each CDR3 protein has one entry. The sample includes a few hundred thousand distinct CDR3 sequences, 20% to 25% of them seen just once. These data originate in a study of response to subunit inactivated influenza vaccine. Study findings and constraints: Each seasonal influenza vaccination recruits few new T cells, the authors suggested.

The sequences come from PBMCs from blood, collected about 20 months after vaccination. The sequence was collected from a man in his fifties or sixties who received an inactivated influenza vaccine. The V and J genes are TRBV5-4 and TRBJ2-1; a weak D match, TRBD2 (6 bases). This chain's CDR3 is CASSSNRDSGREQFF. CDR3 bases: TGTGCCAGCAGCTCGAACCGGGACTCGGGCCGGGAGCAGTTCTTC.